A single sample gave rise to the 28 T cell receptor beta chains below, sequenced in a study of cytomegalovirus exposure and HLA in healthy donors. PCR was performed using 60 Vbeta and 13 Jbeta primers. Clones were read by immunoSEQ multiplex PCR, and TCRdb kept only the in-frame ones, dropping some. The sample consists of roughly 98,000 clones, under 75% of them appearing once. Input material: PBMCs. These receptors originate from a man in his forties or fifties in good health and CMV-seronegative.

The chain links TRBV4-2 to TRBJ2-7; 10 bases agree with TRBD2. CDR3 length: 14 residues. The V gene end was trimmed by 4 bases and the J gene end by 4 bases; junction bases not matched to a gene: 4. Germline CDR1 LGHNA, CDR2 YNFKEQ. The CDR3 loop is CASSPELAGYEQYF. The CDR3 region has the DNA TGTGCCAGCAGCCCCGAACTAGCGGGATACGAGCAGTACTTC.

The sample holds many counts of this clone. This chain connects TRBV19 to TRBJ1-5; tentatively, D is TRBD1 (5 bases). Germline CDR1 and CDR2: LNHDA and SQIVND (reference sequence). The ends were cut back, 7 bases at V and 2 bases at J, with 15 bases in the middle. The CDR3 loop spans 15 amino acids. The CDR3 DNA reads TGTGCCAGTACCACACGAGGGGAGGGCAATCAGCCCCAGCATTTT. Translation: CASTTRGEGNQPQHF.

The J gene is TRBJ2-1, the V gene TRBV7-3; weak D call: TRBD2 (5 bases). Germline loops: CDR1 SGHTA, CDR2 FQGTGA. V dropped 4 bases and J dropped 10 bases, with 11 bases sitting between them. This CDR3 has 12 amino acids. The CDR3: CASSSPSSEQFF. CDR3 nucleotides: TGTGCCAGCAGCTCCCCTAGCTCCGAGCAGTTCTTC. Supplemented by reference TRBV7-3 and TRBJ2-1, the full variable domain reads GAGVSQTPSNKVTEKGKYVELRCDPISGHTALYWYRQSLGQGPEFLIYFQGTGAADDSGLPNDRFFAVRPEGSVSTLKIQRTERGDSAVYLCASSSPSSEQFFGPGTRLTVL.

This chain uses TRBV5-4 with TRBJ1-1; 9 bases line up with TRBD1. This CDR3 is built from 14 residues. The J segment lost 5 bases and the V segment lost 4 bases, leaving 6 bases of the junction unmatched. CDR1 is SGHNT and CDR2 is YYREEE in the germline V gene (reference sequence). The CDR3 here is CASSPGQGMTEAFF. The CDR3 nucleotides are TGTGCCAGCAGCCCGGGACAGGGCATGACTGAAGCTTTCTTT.

The chain uses TRBV10-2 and TRBJ2-7; 9 bases fit TRBD1. CDR3 length: 15 amino acids. Trimming removed 6 bases from V and 0 bases from J; junction bases left unmatched: 6. Germline V gives CDR1 WSHSY, CDR2 SAAADI. CDR3 sequence reads: CASSSTGGLSYEQYF. Here the CDR3 DNA reads TGCGCCAGCAGCTCTACAGGGGGCCTCTCCTACGAGCAGTACTTC.

CDR3 amino acids: CASSFKGAGNTIYF. Written as DNA, the CDR3 is TGTGCCAGCAGCTTTAAGGGGGCTGGAAACACCATATATTTT. The chain has TRBV7-2 and TRBJ1-3; maybe TRBD1 (6 bases). Germline CDR1 reads SGHTA; CDR2 reads FQGNSA. The CDR3 has 14 residues. Trimming removed 3 bases at V and 2 bases at J, with 8 bases between.

This clone was detected a few times. CDR3 sequence (DNA): TGTGCCAGCAGTTTTCTGGGGAGGAGGACTGAAGCTTTCTTT. Amino acids: CASSFLGRRTEAFF. The rearrangement links TRBV28 to TRBJ1-1; unclear D gene. Trimming cost V 3 bases and J 5 bases, with 13 bases left between them. CDR1 MDHEN and CDR2 SYDVKM come from the germline V gene. This CDR3 is built from 14 residues.

V usage is TRBV5-1 and J usage is TRBJ1-6, with D maybe TRBD1 (5 bases). Per the germline V gene, CDR1 is SGHRS and CDR2 is YFSETQ. The CDR3 is 17 amino acids. V gave up 5 bases and J gave up 6 bases, with 21 bases separating them. Here the CDR3 reads CASSPGPATASNSPLHF. The CDR3 nucleotides read TGCGCCAGCAGTCCAGGGCCAGCAACAGCAAGTAATTCACCCCTCCACTTT.

V and J are TRBV5-4 and TRBJ2-7; 9 bases agree with TRBD1. There are 14 residues in the CDR3. CDR1 and CDR2 (germline): SGHNT, YYREEE (reference sequence). The ends lost 5 bases at V and 3 bases at J; junction bases unmatched: 6. CDR3 in amino acids: CASRPGDRDYEQYF. CDR3 coding DNA: TGTGCCAGCAGGCCCGGGGACAGGGACTACGAGCAGTACTTC. The variable domain in full, completed from reference TRBV5-4 and TRBJ2-7, reads ETGVTQSPTHLIKTRGQQVTLRCSSQSGHNTVSWYQQALGQGPQFIFQYYREEENGRGNFPPRFSGLQFPNYSSELNVNALELDDSALYLCASRPGDRDYEQYFGPGTRLTVT.

This clone has more than one count but fewer than ten. The chain has TRBV6-1 and TRBJ2-3, with a tentative D call TRBD2 (7 bases). V lost 6 bases and J lost 3, with 16 bases in between. In germline, CDR1 is MNHNS, CDR2 SASEGT. The CDR3 sequence is 15 residues long. CDR3 sequence reads: CASRVWGGGTDTQYF. In DNA form, the CDR3 reads TGTGCCAGCAGGGTCTGGGGAGGGGGTACAGATACGCAGTATTTT.

This sequence joins TRBV7-2 and TRBJ1-2; 9 bases are a match to TRBD1. With 6 bases clipped from V and 6 bases from J, the junction kept 5 bases outside the gene matches. This CDR3 is built from 13 residues. In germline, CDR1 is SGHTA, CDR2 FQGNSA. CDR3 nucleotide sequence: TGTGCCAGCAGAGCCACAGGGGGCAATGGCTACACCTTC. It is translated as CASRATGGNGYTF.

The genes are TRBV11-1 and TRBJ1-1, with 7 bases identical to TRBD1. CDR1 SGHAT and CDR2 FQDESV come from the germline V gene (reference sequence). CDR3 length: 15 amino acids. Trimming removed 1 base from V and 1 base from J; junction bases left unmatched: 3. The CDR3 loop reads CASSLGRQGNTEAFF. CDR3 DNA sequence: TGTGCCAGCAGCTTAGGCCGACAGGGGAACACTGAAGCTTTCTTT.

This chain links TRBV5-1 with TRBJ1-1; D might be TRBD1 (6 bases). The germline V gene encodes CDR1 SGHRS and CDR2 YFSETQ. This CDR3 is 17 amino acids long. V lost 0 bases and J lost 7, with 22 bases in between. CDR3 residues: CASSLAPMRQATGEAFF. For the CDR3, the DNA is TGCGCCAGCAGCTTGGCCCCTATGAGACAGGCCACTGGTGAAGCTTTCTTT.

The V and J genes are TRBV10-1 and TRBJ2-1; TRBD1 aligns across 7 bases. Per germline, CDR1 WNHNN and CDR2 SYGVQD (reference sequence). The CDR3 is 15 amino acids. Losses at the gene ends were 4 bases for V and 9 bases for J; bases not matched to a gene: 12. CDR3 protein: CASSVGRGNLGEQFF. The CDR3 nucleotides are TGCGCCAGCAGTGTGGGCAGGGGGAATTTGGGTGAGCAGTTCTTC.

This clone was seen more than once but under ten times. The V gene is TRBV2, the J gene TRBJ1-5; the match to TRBD1 covers 8 bases. Germline CDR1 reads SNHLY; CDR2 reads FYNNEI. V gave up 6 bases and J gave up 4 bases; unmatched junction bases: 2. The CDR3 is 13 residues long. CDR3 nucleotides: TGTGCCAGCAGCGGACAGGGAAATCAGCCCCAGCATTTT. Translation: CASSGQGNQPQHF.

CDR3 nucleotide sequence: TGTGCCAGCAGCTTGGTACGAGGCGGGGAGCTGTTTTTT. Translated: CASSLVRGGELFF. The chain carries TRBV5-6 and TRBJ2-2; the D is unclear. The ends were cut back, 0 bases at V and 7 bases at J, with 7 bases in the middle. Germline-derived CDR1 and CDR2 are SGHDT and YYEEEE. The CDR3 covers 13 residues.

The rearrangement links TRBV4-2 to TRBJ2-5; tentatively, D is TRBD2 (5 bases). Germline CDR1 and CDR2: LGHNA and YNFKEQ. V lost 0 bases to trimming and J lost 11 bases, with 13 bases between them. The CDR3 length is 13 residues. The CDR3 bases are TGTGCCAGCAGCCAAGACATGGTGTGGGAGCAGTACTTC. This codes for CASSQDMVWEQYF.

The chain links TRBV6-5 to TRBJ2-7; 8 bases are shared with TRBD1. In germline, CDR1 is MNHEY, CDR2 SVGAGI. The CDR3 totals 15 residues. V trimming: 5 bases; J trimming: 7 bases; junction bases outside the gene matches: 13. CDR3 amino acids: CASSLEGTGRGEQYF. The CDR3 DNA reads TGTGCCAGCAGTCTCGAGGGGACAGGTCGCGGTGAGCAGTACTTC.

The rearrangement links TRBV5-1 to TRBJ2-3; tentatively, D is TRBD1 (5 bases). Trimming left V 4 bases short and J 2 bases short, with 20 bases between. CDR1 SGHRS and CDR2 YFSETQ come from the germline V gene. This CDR3 contains 17 residues. CDR3 DNA: TGCGCCAGCAGCCCGTCGGTGGCCAGGGCGAACACAGATACGCAGTATTTT. Translating gives CASSPSVARANTDTQYF.

DNA for the CDR3: TGTGCCAGCAGCTTAAGGGGCGGTTGGACTGAAGCTTTCTTT. Its translation: CASSLRGGWTEAFF. The chain recombines TRBV5-6 with TRBJ1-1, with TRBD1 as a possible D gene (5 bases). Germline V lookup: CDR1 SGHDT, CDR2 YYEEEE. The length of the CDR3 is 14 residues. V lost 2 bases and J lost 5, with 13 bases in between.

This rearrangement joins TRBV5-4 to TRBJ2-7; D remains unclear. The CDR3 totals 15 residues. V was cut by 2 bases and J by 0 bases, with 12 bases left in between. In germline, CDR1 is SGHNT, CDR2 YYREEE (reference sequence). CDR3 nucleotides: TGTGCCAGCAGCTTATCAAGCGAAATCTCCTACGAGCAGTACTTC. Protein sequence: CASSLSSEISYEQYF.

The chain carries TRBV19 and TRBJ1-1; D is unresolved. V was shortened by 3 bases and J by 1 base, with 12 bases between the two germline ends. The CDR3 runs 15 residues. The germline CDR1 and CDR2 sequences are LNHDA and SQIVND (reference sequence). In DNA, the CDR3 is TGTGCCAGTAGTATGTCCGCAGTGGCGAACACTGAAGCTTTCTTT. Protein sequence: CASSMSAVANTEAFF.

The chain combines TRBV18 with TRBJ1-1, with TRBD1 matching 9 bases. The CDR3 extends over 13 amino acids. Germline CDR1 and CDR2: KGHSH and LQKENI. The V and J ends lost 8 bases and 3 bases, in that order; junction bases with no gene match: 4. CDR3 DNA sequence: TGTGCCAGCGCGGGACAGGGCGACACTGAAGCTTTCTTT. Encoded protein: CASAGQGDTEAFF.

The gene calls are TRBV4-1 and TRBJ1-5; 7 positions match TRBD1. The CDR3 loop spans 15 amino acids. CDR1 MGHRA and CDR2 YSYEKL come from the germline V gene. The V gene end was trimmed by 3 bases and the J gene end by 7 bases; junction bases not matched to a gene: 9. CDR3 in DNA: TGCGCCAGCAGCCAGTCGACAGGGAATGGGCAGCCCCAGCATTTT. Residues: CASSQSTGNGQPQHF.

The J gene is TRBJ1-1, the V gene TRBV29-1; D is unclear. The CDR3 totals 12 residues. In germline, CDR1 is SQVTM, CDR2 ANQGSEA. Between the trimmed V and J ends, which lost 5 bases and 1 base, there was a span of 8 bases. The CDR3 region has the DNA TGCAGCGTTATTAAACAGAACACTGAAGCTTTCTTT. Translating gives CSVIKQNTEAFF.

The V call is TRBV29-1, the J call TRBJ2-7; D gene ambiguous. Germline assignment: CDR1 SQVTM and CDR2 ANQGSEA. This CDR3 contains 11 residues. The V end lost 6 bases, the J end lost 2 bases, and 8 bases lay between the germline ends. CDR3 coding DNA: TGCAGCGTCCTACTAACCTACGAGCAGTACTTC. It specifies CSVLLTYEQYF.

This clone was seen only a few times. The chain has TRBV5-5 and TRBJ2-7; TRBD1 agrees at 7 bases. The CDR3 loop spans 13 amino acids. V shed 5 bases, J shed 2 bases, and the junction held 4 bases outside the gene matches. CDR1 and CDR2 from the germline V gene are SGHKS and YYEKEE (reference sequence). The CDR3, as DNA: TGTGCCAGCAGTGGGACAGCGACCTACGAGCAGTACTTC. Encoded protein: CASSGTATYEQYF.

The J gene is TRBJ2-5, the V gene TRBV7-2; D possibly corresponds to TRBD2 (6 bases). The J call may be faulty, since TRBJ2-7 better matches the DNA end. This CDR3 spans 15 amino acids. Germline V gives CDR1 SGHTA, CDR2 FQGNSA. The CDR3 DNA is TGTGCCAGCAGCTTCCTAGAACGGGGGATCTACGAGCAGTACTTC. This gives the protein CASSFLERGIYEQYF.